In its sample, the clone carrying this T cell receptor (beta chain) was seen many times. Libraries were prepared by immunoSEQ multiplex PCR; TCRdb keeps only in-frame clonotypes and omits some of them. The sample was found to contain about 74,000 clones, and every one recurs. This record comes from a study of T cell clonality in common variable immunodeficiency. Sequencing was carried out using peripheral blood mononuclear cells. The clonotype comes from a person aged 18-70 years in good health.

CDR3 residues: CSAPGTSGTGGVEQYF. Partial CDR3 DNA: TGCAGTGCTCCAGGGACTAGCGGGACGGGGGGGGTCGAG. The chain carries TRBV20-1 and TRBJ2-7; 13 bases align to TRBD2. The CDR3 goes on 3 residues after the read ends, and that part is filled in from the germline J gene. Losses at the gene ends were 5 bases for V and 6 bases for J; bases not matched to a gene: 13. CDR3 length: 16 residues. Germline V gene lookup returns CDR1 DFQATT and CDR2 SNEGSKA (reference sequence).